The 4 T cell receptor beta chains below come from one sample, sequenced in a study of T cells in Graves' hyperthyroidism and ophthalmopathy. Amplification of TCR beta CDR3 regions used RNA as the template. The HTBI primer set drove a first-round RT-PCR of the TCR CDR3. One entry per CDR3 protein results from TCRdb running MiXCR on the multiplex PCR reads. The table records around 340,000 distinct CDR3 sequences, about a sixth of them present only once. The sequenced sample consisted of blood. The receptors shown here come from a woman aged 25-40 years with Graves' hyperthyroidism that later progressed to Graves' ophthalmopathy.

This clonotype has a count of ten or more. CDR3 amino acids: CASSLVTEAFF. In DNA, the CDR3 is TGTGCCAGCAGCTTAGTAACTGAAGCTTTCTTT. The rearrangement links TRBV5-5 to TRBJ1-1; D call uncertain. Germline CDR1 is SGHKS and CDR2 is YYEKEE (reference sequence). The V and J ends lost 2 bases and 5 bases respectively, with 4 bases between them. CDR3 size: 11 residues.

This clonotype has a count of ten or more. V is TRBV30 and J is TRBJ2-3; unclear D gene. The germline gives CDR1 GTSNPN, CDR2 SVGIG (reference sequence). CDR3 length: 15 residues. V lost 0 bases and J lost 0, with 10 bases in between. The CDR3 nucleotides read TGTGCCTGGAGTGTCTACGGACGTAGCACAGATACGCAGTATTTT. Protein sequence: CAWSVYGRSTDTQYF.

This clonotype was detected many times. The chain joins TRBV29-1 to TRBJ1-4, with D possibly TRBD1 on 5 matching bases. The V gene's germline CDR1 is SQVTM and CDR2 ANQGSEA. The CDR3 contains 13 residues. The V end was cut by 8 bases, the J end by 11 bases, with 21 bases between. The CDR3 sequence: CSTEGGVLEKLFF. CDR3 DNA: TGCAGCACCGAGGGAGGGGTGTTGGAGAAACTGTTTTTT.

In this sample, this clonotype turned up a few times. The chain is built from TRBV20-1 and TRBJ2-7; D gene uncertain. The CDR3 length is 14 residues. The V gene lost 4 bases and the J gene lost 2 bases, with 15 bases spanning the gap. Germline CDR1 reads DFQATT; CDR2 reads SNEGSKA (reference sequence). The CDR3 DNA reads TGCAGTGCTACCGTCGGACGTAAACCCTACGAGCAGTACTTC. Amino acids: CSATVGRKPYEQYF.